The entry below gives a single TCR beta chain sequence along with its context. The method was immunoSEQ multiplex PCR; TCRdb's version includes in-frame clones alone and lacks a portion of them. The sample shows 35,000 or so clones, 88% of them seen only once. The sample comes from a study of T cell changes during pregnancy in multiple sclerosis. Unmatched junction bases numbered 5, after V lost 5 bases and J lost 3 bases. Germline lookup yields CDR1 SGHVS and CDR2 FQNEAQ. The CDR3 is 15 amino acids. This clonotype originated in a female donor with multiple sclerosis, enrolled in a pregnancy study. The V call is TRBV7-8, the J call TRBJ2-3; 10 bases line up with TRBD1. The sample in question was CD4+ T cells from peripheral blood mononuclear cells, obtained in the first trimester of pregnancy. The CDR3 DNA sequence: TGTGCCAGCAGCGCGGGACAGGGGACGACAGATACGCAGTATTTT. It encodes CASSAGQGTTDTQYF.